The clone carrying this TCR beta chain was observed at least ten times. Its antigen is currently unknown. TCRdb reprocessed the RT-PCR reads via MiXCR and lists one record per CDR3 protein. The table includes a few hundred thousand distinct CDR3 sequences, approximately 23% detected once. The V and J ends lost 5 bases and 3 bases, in that order; junction bases with no gene match: 9. Germline-derived CDR1 and CDR2 are SNHLY and FYNNEI. The CDR3 covers 18 residues. This record belongs to a study of response to subunit inactivated influenza vaccine. Study-level results: Authors suggested seasonal influenza vaccinations each recruit few new T cells.

The chain joins TRBV2 to TRBJ2-3; 15 nucleotides agree with TRBD2. The sample was PBMCs from blood, taken around 22 months after vaccination. This TCR was recovered from a man in his fifties or sixties who received an inactivated influenza vaccine. The CDR3 region has the DNA TGTGCCAGCAGTCCGAGAGGACTAGCGGGGGGGCCAACAGATACGCAGTATTTT. It codes for CASSPRGLAGGPTDTQYF. The complete variable domain, with remaining parts taken from reference TRBV2 and TRBJ2-3, reads EPEVTQTPSHQVTQMGQEVILRCVPISNHLYFYWYRQILGQKVEFLVSFYNNEISEKSEIFDDQFSVERPDGSNFTLKIRSTKLEDSAMYFCASSPRGLAGGPTDTQYFGPGTRLTVL.